This TCR beta chain appears in the sequencing data of a study of graft-versus-host responses after intestinal transplantation. The overall study: Recipients were given multivisceral, liver-intestinal, or isolated intestinal transplants. Study outcomes and limitations: Subjects displaying graft-donor T cell macrochimerism possessed elevated graft-versus-host to host-versus-graft clonal ratios inside allografts. Detected in recipient marrow were GvH clones, some of which were first observed in ileum or blood. An association linked early post-transplant HvG declines with peak circulating GvH clone levels.

As regards this clone: The antigen is undetermined.

Clones were sequenced by immunoSEQ multiplex PCR, and TCRdb holds only the in-frame ones, with some missing. The data show tens of thousands of clones, roughly 96% seen once. The CDR3 consists of 17 residues. Per the germline V gene, CDR1 is LNHNV and CDR2 is YYDKDF (reference sequence). J was trimmed by 5 bases and V by 5 bases; bases with no gene match: 10. The source is a human donor who was the organ donor for an intestinal transplant. The chain is built from TRBV15 and TRBJ2-1; the match to TRBD2 covers 12 bases. The sequencing here drew on unstimulated CD8+ T cells sorted from spleen or lymph node cells, taken before transplant. The DNA of the CDR3 is TGTGCCACCAGCGCAAGACTAGCGGGGGTTGAGAACAATGAGCAGTTCTTC. The encoded protein is CATSARLAGVENNEQFF. Complete variable domain (other parts from reference TRBV15 and TRBJ2-1): DAMVIQNPRYQVTQFGKPVTLSCSQTLNHNVMYWYQQKSSQAPKLLFHYYDKDFNNEADTPDNFQSRRPNTSFCFLDIRSPGLGDTAMYLCATSARLAGVENNEQFFGPGTRLTVL.